The 21 T cell receptor beta chains presented below share a single source sample, sequenced in a study of shared clonotypes between healthy human individuals. Sequencing was performed with immunoSEQ multiplex PCR; in TCRdb, only in-frame clones are kept and a portion is missing. The table lists about 1.5 million clones, roughly 97% of them singletons. The sample taken for sequencing was naive CD4+ T cells sorted from blood. The subset: CD45RA+ positively selected. The receptors were gathered from a young man in good health.

This chain links TRBV6-5 with TRBJ2-3; tentatively, D is TRBD2 (5 bases). Between the trimmed V and J ends, which lost 4 bases and 1 base, there was a span of 15 bases. The CDR3 extends over 16 amino acids. CDR1 is MNHEY, CDR2 SVGAGI, per germline. Written as DNA, the CDR3 is TGTGCCAGCAGTTTCCCCTCCGGGGTCGGCACAGATACGCAGTATTTT. Its translation is CASSFPSGVGTDTQYF.

The CDR3 nucleotides read TGTGCCATCAGTGATACAGGGGGCCTGAGCACAGATACGCAGTATTTT. Encoded protein: CAISDTGGLSTDTQYF. The chain recombines TRBV10-3 with TRBJ2-3; TRBD1 aligns across 9 bases. Germline V gene data show CDR1 as ENHRY and CDR2 as SYGVKD. The CDR3 is 16 amino acids. The V segment lost 3 bases and the J segment 0 bases; nucleotides outside the gene matches: 4.

The chain employs TRBV18 and TRBJ2-5; no clear D. Trimming took 2 bases from V and 5 from J, leaving 9 bases between them. From germline, CDR1 is KGHSH and CDR2 LQKENI. The CDR3 totals 13 residues. DNA of the CDR3: TGTGCCAGCTCACCAGGGGTAGACGAGACCCAGTACTTC. It encodes CASSPGVDETQYF.

This rearrangement joins TRBV21-1 to TRBJ2-1; the D segment call TRBD2 is taken from the table without a DNA check. TRBV21-1 is given as a pseudogene. The CDR3 is 17 amino acids. This CDR3 reads CASSFREASGRADEQFF. The CDR3 coding sequence is TGTGCCAGCAGCTTCCGGGAGGCTAGCGGGAGGGCCGATGAGCAGTTCTTC.

The rearrangement joins TRBV10-1 to TRBJ2-3; D unresolved. V lost 2 bases, J lost 0 bases, and 9 bases lay in between. The CDR3 is made up of 15 amino acids. Per germline, CDR1 WNHNN and CDR2 SYGVQD (reference sequence). The CDR3 here is CASSERPTSTDTQYF. The CDR3 DNA sequence: TGCGCCAGCAGTGAGCGGCCAACCAGCACAGATACGCAGTATTTT.

This chain joins TRBV7-9 and TRBJ2-6; either TRBD1 or TRBD2 may fit D (5 bases each). The CDR3 has 17 amino acids. The V end lost 5 bases, the J end lost 0 bases, and 14 bases lay between the germline ends. Germline V gene sequence: CDR1 SEHNR, CDR2 FQNEAQ (reference sequence). CDR3 loop: CASSIRDGYSGANVLTF. In nucleotides, the CDR3 is TGTGCCAGCAGCATCCGGGACGGATACTCTGGGGCCAACGTCCTGACTTTC.

In its sample, this clone was seen once. The V call is TRBV19, the J call TRBJ2-7; no reliable D call. CDR1 LNHDA and CDR2 SQIVND come from the germline V gene (reference sequence). V was clipped by 3 bases and J by 6 bases, with 6 bases between them. This CDR3 has 11 amino acids. In DNA form, the CDR3 reads TGTGCCAGTAGTATCGGAATCGAGCAGTACTTC. The encoded protein is CASSIGIEQYF.

This clone was picked up one time. The same CDR3 can be traced to other DNA sequences in this sample. This rearrangement joins TRBV30 to TRBJ1-3; D unresolved. This CDR3 region has 11 residues. Per germline, CDR1 GTSNPN and CDR2 SVGIG (reference sequence). Trimming shortened V by 3 bases and J by 4 bases, and 4 bases separated the two germline ends. The CDR3 sequence: CAWSGGNTIYF. The CDR3 region has the DNA TGTGCCTGGAGCGGGGGAAACACCATATATTTT.

The chain is built from TRBV28 and TRBJ2-1; tentatively, D is TRBD1 (6 bases). This CDR3 spans 12 amino acids. V was cut by 4 bases and J by 11 bases, with 12 bases left in between. Per the germline V gene, CDR1 is MDHEN and CDR2 is SYDVKM. CDR3 in amino acids: CASSWGQLQQFF. The CDR3 DNA reads as TGTGCCAGCAGTTGGGGGCAGCTTCAGCAGTTCTTC.

The chain uses TRBV28 and TRBJ2-3, with D hard to call. In germline, CDR1 is MDHEN, CDR2 SYDVKM. The CDR3 runs to 12 residues. Trimming took 10 bases from V and 4 from J, leaving 12 bases between them. The CDR3 DNA reads as TGTGCCATCTCCTCAGGACCAGATACGCAGTATTTT. Residues: CAISSGPDTQYF.

This rearrangement joins TRBV11-2 to TRBJ2-3, with 10 bases that match TRBD1. Trimming took 5 bases from V and 1 from J; bases not matched to a gene: 3. This CDR3 comprises 15 residues. Germline V gene sequence: CDR1 SGHAT, CDR2 FQNNGV. CDR3 amino acids: CASSPDRGRTDTQYF. The CDR3 DNA reads as TGTGCCAGCAGCCCCGACAGGGGGCGCACAGATACGCAGTATTTT.

V and J are TRBV27 and TRBJ2-3, with D unresolved. This CDR3 spans 14 amino acids. Germline assignment: CDR1 MNHEY and CDR2 SMNVEV (reference sequence). V was cut by 3 bases and J by 0 bases, with 7 bases left in between. CDR3 nucleotide sequence: TGTGCCAGCAGTTTTCTAGGTAGCACAGATACGCAGTATTTT. It yields the protein CASSFLGSTDTQYF.

The chain carries TRBV6-6 and TRBJ2-3, with D maybe TRBD1 (6 bases). CDR3 size: 14 residues. Germline CDR1 and CDR2: MNHNY and SVGAGI (reference sequence). V was clipped by 6 bases and J by 5 bases, with 15 bases between them. The CDR3 DNA is TGTGCCAGCAGCCGTCCCGGGACATTAGATACGCAGTATTTT. Its protein is CASSRPGTLDTQYF.

Concerning this clone: Distinct nucleotide sequences in the sample also encode this CDR3. The chain is built from TRBV5-1 and TRBJ2-5; 7 bases map to TRBD1. The germline gives CDR1 SGHRS, CDR2 YFSETQ. J gave up 1 base and V 4 bases, and 4 bases lay outside the gene matches. The CDR3 runs to 14 residues. This CDR3 is CASSPGTAQETQYF. In DNA, the CDR3 is TGCGCCAGCAGCCCTGGGACAGCCCAAGAGACCCAGTACTTC.

The chain uses TRBV14 and TRBJ2-1, with 9 bases fitting TRBD2. The CDR3 is 17 residues long. The trim removed 3 bases at V and 7 bases at J, leaving 13 bases unmatched. Germline CDR1 reads SGHDN; CDR2 reads FVKESK. CDR3 nucleotide sequence: TGTGCCAGCAGCCAGACACCGGGACTAGCTGCCAAGAATGAGCAGTTCTTC. This encodes CASSQTPGLAAKNEQFF.

This chain uses TRBV7-2 with TRBJ2-3; D is perhaps TRBD2 (6 bases). V lost 3 bases to trimming and J lost 5 bases, with 12 bases between them. CDR3 length: 14 amino acids. Germline assignment: CDR1 SGHTA and CDR2 FQGNSA. CDR3 in DNA: TGTGCCAGCAGCTTTAGACCGGGGGTAGATACGCAGTATTTT. Protein product: CASSFRPGVDTQYF.

As concerns this clone: The identical CDR3 is also encoded by other nucleotide sequences in the sample. This CDR3 is CASSVVPTGELFF. CDR3 sequence (DNA): TGTGCCAGCAGCGTAGTCCCCACCGGGGAGCTGTTTTTT. V and J are TRBV9 and TRBJ2-2; D gene uncertain. The V gene's germline CDR1 is SGDLS and CDR2 YYNGEE. V was shortened by 0 bases and J by 4 bases, with 4 bases between the two germline ends. The CDR3 contains 13 residues. Looking up the rest from reference TRBV9 and TRBJ2-2 gives the full variable domain: DSGVTQTPKHLITATGQRVTLRCSPRSGDLSVYWYQQSLDQGLQFLIQYYNGEERAKGNILERFSAQQFPDLHSELNLSSLELGDSALYFCASSVVPTGELFFGEGSRLTVL.

The genes are TRBV5-1 and TRBJ2-7; 7 positions match TRBD2. CDR3 length: 14 residues. Per the germline V gene, CDR1 is SGHRS and CDR2 is YFSETQ. V was pared by 4 bases and J by 3 bases, with 7 bases of the junction left unmatched. CDR3 sequence reads: CASSPGTIHYEQYF. In DNA, the CDR3 is TGCGCCAGCAGCCCGGGGACTATACACTACGAGCAGTACTTC.

This rearrangement joins TRBV29-1 to TRBJ2-7; perhaps TRBD1 as D (5 bases). The V gene's germline CDR1 is SQVTM and CDR2 ANQGSEA. CDR3 length: 13 residues. V lost 6 bases and J lost 7, with 19 bases in between. This CDR3 reads CSVQGWGIGEQYF. CDR3 nucleotide sequence: TGCAGCGTCCAGGGATGGGGTATCGGGGAGCAGTACTTC.

The chain is built from TRBV6-6 and TRBJ2-7; D perhaps matches TRBD1 (5 bases). Germline-derived CDR1 and CDR2 are MNHNY and SVGAGI (reference sequence). The CDR3 has 16 amino acids. Trimming took 6 bases from V and 4 from J, leaving 22 bases between them. In DNA form, the CDR3 reads TGTGCCAGCAGCCAACCGACAGCAAGTGGCCAGTACGAGCAGTACTTC. This codes for CASSQPTASGQYEQYF.

V usage is TRBV7-9 and J usage is TRBJ2-3, with D perhaps matching TRBD1 (5 bases). CDR1 is SEHNR and CDR2 is FQNEAQ in the germline V gene (reference sequence). V lost 3 bases, J lost 5 bases, and 21 bases lay in between. The CDR3 has 17 amino acids. The CDR3 sequence: CASSLFRSQGRVDTQYF. CDR3 sequence (DNA): TGTGCCAGCAGCTTGTTTCGCTCCCAGGGAAGAGTAGATACGCAGTATTTT.